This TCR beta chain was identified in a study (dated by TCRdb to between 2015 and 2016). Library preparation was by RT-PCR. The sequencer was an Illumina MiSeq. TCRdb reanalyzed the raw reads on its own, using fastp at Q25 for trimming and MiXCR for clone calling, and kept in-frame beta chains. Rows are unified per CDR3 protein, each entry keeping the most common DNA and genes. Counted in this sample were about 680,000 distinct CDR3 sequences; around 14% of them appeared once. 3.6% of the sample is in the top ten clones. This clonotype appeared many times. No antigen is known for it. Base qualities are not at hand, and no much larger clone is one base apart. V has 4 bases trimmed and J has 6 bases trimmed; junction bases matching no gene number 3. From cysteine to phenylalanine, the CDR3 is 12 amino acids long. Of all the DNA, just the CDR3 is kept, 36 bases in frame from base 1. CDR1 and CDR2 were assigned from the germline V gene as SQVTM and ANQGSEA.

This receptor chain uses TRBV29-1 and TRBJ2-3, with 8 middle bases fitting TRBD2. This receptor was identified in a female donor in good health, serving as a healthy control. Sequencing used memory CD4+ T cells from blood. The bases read TGCAGCGTTGGTGGCGGGAGGGATACGCAGTATTTT. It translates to CSVGGGRDTQYF.